This T cell receptor beta chain derives from a study of long-term antiretroviral therapy in people with HIV. Study findings and constraints: Diversity increased after ART yet remained lower than in transplant donor controls.

This CDR3 comprises 16 residues. Germline CDR1 and CDR2: SGHRS and YFSETQ. Trimming took 2 bases from V and 1 from J; bases not matched to a gene: 6. Researchers ran immunoSEQ v3.0 at survey level. Sequenced by immunoSEQ multiplex PCR; TCRdb stores in-frame clones only, minus some. The table has around 23,000 clones, around three quarters seen once. Of note for this clone: Its antigen is as yet unknown.

The sample here was unsorted PBMCs, taken 2.1 years after starting antiretroviral therapy. This sequence originates from a man younger than 45 with HIV. The chain couples TRBV5-1 to TRBJ2-4; 7 positions match TRBD1. In nucleotides, the CDR3 is TGCGCCAGCAGCTTACCGTTACAGGGGGCCAAAAACATTCAGTACTTC. Translation gives CASSLPLQGAKNIQYF.